Sequencing of this T cell receptor (beta chain) was carried out in a study of regulatory T cells in long-lasting Graves disease. The study, taken as a whole, reports: TCR diversity was lower in persistent Graves' patients than in newly diagnosed ones.

Note on this clonotype: What it binds is not known. At one boundary the junction diverges from the germline segment, which might be a read error.

Library construction for TCR beta used iRepertoire HTBI primers and Arm-PCR of CDR3 regions. In TCRdb, the multiplex PCR reads were re-called with MiXCR into one record per CDR3 protein. The sample lists approximately 500,000 distinct CDR3 sequences, about a fifth occurring once. The time point here: persistent/refractory GD, antithyroid drugs over 5 years with positive TRAb. The authors made the TCR library using RNA they extracted from PBMCs. This material consisted of peripheral blood mononuclear cells (PBMCs), taken when the disease was refractory, from a patient treated with antithyroid drugs. The clonotype originates from a female donor with Graves disease.

The CDR3 DNA reads as TGTGCCAGTAGTTCAGGGACAGGGGGTGGGCAGCCCCACCATTTT. Amino acids: CASSSGTGGGQPHHF. The V gene is TRBV19, the J gene TRBJ1-5; 11 bases match TRBD1. Per the germline V gene, CDR1 is LNHDA and CDR2 is SQIVND (reference sequence). The CDR3 extends over 15 amino acids.